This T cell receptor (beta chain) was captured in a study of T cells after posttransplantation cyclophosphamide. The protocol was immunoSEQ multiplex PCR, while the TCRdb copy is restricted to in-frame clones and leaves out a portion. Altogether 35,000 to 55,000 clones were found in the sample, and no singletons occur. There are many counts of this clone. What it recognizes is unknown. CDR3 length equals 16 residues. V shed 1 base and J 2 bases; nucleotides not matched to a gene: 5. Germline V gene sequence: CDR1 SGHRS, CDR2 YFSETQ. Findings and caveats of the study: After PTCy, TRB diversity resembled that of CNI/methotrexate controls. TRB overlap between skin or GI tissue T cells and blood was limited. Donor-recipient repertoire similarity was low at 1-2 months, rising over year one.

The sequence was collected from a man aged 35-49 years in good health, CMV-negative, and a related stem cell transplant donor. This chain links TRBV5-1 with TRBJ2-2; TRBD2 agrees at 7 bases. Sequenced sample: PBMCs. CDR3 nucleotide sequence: TGCGCCAGCAGCTTGCAGACTAGCTTAAACACCGGGGAGCTGTTTTTT. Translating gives CASSLQTSLNTGELFF.